The 2 T cell receptor beta chains listed next were all sequenced from one sample in a study of identical twins. One entry per CDR3 protein results from TCRdb running MiXCR on the 5' RACE reads. The data contain approximately 700,000 distinct CDR3 sequences, roughly 6% of them singletons. The source material was naive T cells sorted from blood. Receptors originate from a man aged 18 to 35 in good health.

The table lists this clonotype with a few counts. The V and J genes are TRBV19 and TRBJ2-1, with 8 bases identical to TRBD2. Germline CDR1 is LNHDA and CDR2 is SQIVND (reference sequence). V was pared by 10 bases and J by 3 bases, with 11 bases of the junction left unmatched. The CDR3 loop spans 15 amino acids. The CDR3 DNA reads TGTGCCACCAAAATAGGCGGGAGGAGCTACAATGAGCAGTTCTTC. Translation gives CATKIGGRSYNEQFF.

V is TRBV11-3 and J is TRBJ2-1; 13 nucleotides line up with TRBD2. After removal of 4 bases from V and 0 bases from J, the junction contained 15 bases not matched to a gene. CDR1 and CDR2 from the germline V gene are SGHNT and YENEEA. This CDR3 has 21 amino acids. CDR3 region: CASSSPGLAGDRRYSYNEQFF. In DNA, the CDR3 is TGTGCCAGCAGCTCCCCAGGACTAGCGGGAGATAGGCGGTACTCCTACAATGAGCAGTTCTTC.